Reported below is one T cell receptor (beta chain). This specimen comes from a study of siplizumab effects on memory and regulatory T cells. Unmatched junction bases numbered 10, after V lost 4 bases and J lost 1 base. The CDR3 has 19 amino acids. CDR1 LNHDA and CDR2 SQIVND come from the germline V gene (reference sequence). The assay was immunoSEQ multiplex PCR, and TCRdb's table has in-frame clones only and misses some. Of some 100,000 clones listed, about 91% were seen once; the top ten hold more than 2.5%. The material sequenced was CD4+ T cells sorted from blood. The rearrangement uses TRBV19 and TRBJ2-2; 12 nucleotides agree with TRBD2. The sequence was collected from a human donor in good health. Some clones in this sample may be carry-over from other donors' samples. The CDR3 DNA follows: TGTGCCAGTAGTAGCCCAAATCCTAGCGGGAGGGTGAACACCGGGGAGCTGTTTTTT. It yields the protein CASSSPNPSGRVNTGELFF.